The 27 T cell receptor beta chains below come from one sample, sequenced in a study of blood T cell repertoires in COVID-19. Sequencing was performed with immunoSEQ multiplex PCR; in TCRdb, only in-frame clones are kept and a portion is missing. Here the sample spans approximately 230,000 clones, around 90% being singletons. Sequencing input: PBMCs or T cells enriched from blood (not recorded which). The source of these receptors is a woman aged 30 to 39 with acute COVID-19.

The CDR3 here is CASSQQGDQPQHF. The CDR3 nucleotides are TGCGCCAGCAGCCAACAAGGAGATCAGCCCCAGCATTTT. V and J are TRBV4-3 and TRBJ1-5; D call uncertain. The CDR3 has 13 residues. With 2 bases removed from V and 5 bases from J, the gap between germline ends came to 7 bases. The germline V gene has CDR1 LGHNA and CDR2 YSLEER.

This clone was found once. J is TRBJ1-6 and V is TRBV9; D might be TRBD1 (6 bases). The CDR3 extends over 18 amino acids. The germline V gene has CDR1 SGDLS and CDR2 YYNGEE. V gave up 4 bases and J gave up 6 bases, with 23 bases separating them. The CDR3 is CASSPGPPTGLGNSPLHF. The CDR3 DNA sequence: TGTGCCAGCAGCCCCGGCCCCCCCACAGGGCTGGGTAATTCACCCCTCCACTTT.

This chain connects TRBV15 to TRBJ1-3; no clear D gene. V lost 3 bases, J lost 0 bases, and 9 bases lay in between. The germline V gene encodes CDR1 LNHNV and CDR2 YYDKDF (reference sequence). The CDR3 sequence is 15 residues long. The CDR3 loop reads CATSSQAGSGNTIYF. The CDR3 coding sequence is TGTGCCACCAGCAGCCAGGCAGGCTCTGGAAACACCATATATTTT.

The chain combines TRBV29-1 with TRBJ1-1; 7 bases match TRBD1. The CDR3 loop spans 11 amino acids. Germline lookup yields CDR1 SQVTM and CDR2 ANQGSEA. Germline trimming cut 5 bases from V and 11 bases from J; bases unmatched to any gene: 8. The CDR3 nucleotides are TGCAGCGTTCCTTCCGACAGGGCGGCTTTCTTT. Its translation: CSVPSDRAAFF.

This rearrangement joins TRBV6-5 to TRBJ1-2; D is ambiguous. The germline gives CDR1 MNHEY, CDR2 SVGAGI. V lost 0 bases to trimming and J lost 5 bases, with 16 bases between them. The length of the CDR3 is 16 residues. The chain's CDR3 is CASSYSSGSGYYGYTF. Written as DNA, the CDR3 is TGTGCCAGCAGTTACTCGAGTGGGAGTGGGTATTATGGCTACACCTTC.

The chain joins TRBV11-2 to TRBJ1-4; TRBD1 agrees at 8 bases. Germline CDR1 reads SGHAT; CDR2 reads FQNNGV. J lost 5 bases, V lost 2 bases, and 1 base had no gene match. The CDR3 has 14 amino acids. The CDR3 protein is CASSLYRGNEKLFF. The DNA of the CDR3 is TGTGCCAGCAGCTTATACAGGGGGAATGAAAAACTGTTTTTT.

The chain couples TRBV28 to TRBJ1-2; D remains ambiguous. The CDR3 sequence is 16 residues long. CDR1 and CDR2 from the germline V gene are MDHEN and SYDVKM. V was clipped by 5 bases and J by 6 bases, with 22 bases between them. The CDR3 DNA reads as TGTGCCAGCAGTCTCAGTCTCGGCGGAGGAGTTAATGGCTACACCTTC. Translated: CASSLSLGGGVNGYTF.

V is TRBV28 and J is TRBJ1-4; TRBD1 matches at 9 bases. V dropped 4 bases and J dropped 15; count of bases not matched to a gene: 3. CDR3 size: 11 residues. Germline CDR1 MDHEN, CDR2 SYDVKM. CDR3 in amino acids: CASSWDRALFF. The CDR3 nucleotides read TGTGCCAGCAGTTGGGACAGGGCTTTGTTTTTT.

In its sample, this clone was seen a few times. The rearrangement links TRBV29-1 to TRBJ2-7, with a possible D match to TRBD1 (5 bases). The V end was cut by 3 bases, the J end by 3 bases, with 9 bases between. Germline lookup yields CDR1 SQVTM and CDR2 ANQGSEA. This CDR3 comprises 12 residues. DNA of the CDR3: TGCAGCGTTGAGGCAGGGTACTACGAGCAGTACTTC. Its protein product is CSVEAGYYEQYF.

The V gene is TRBV12-3 or TRBV12-4, the J gene TRBJ2-7, with D perhaps matching TRBD1 (5 bases). Trimming stripped 5 bases from V and 6 bases from J, with 8 bases between. CDR3 length equals 11 residues. The DNA for the CDR3 is TGTGCCAGCAGTCTAGACAGCGAGCAGTACTTC. It codes for CASSLDSEQYF.

The J gene is TRBJ2-2, the V gene TRBV4-3; 9 bases are shared with TRBD2. V gave up 4 bases and J gave up 7 bases; unmatched junction bases: 13. The CDR3 has 17 residues. Germline V CDR1 and CDR2: LGHNA, YSLEER. CDR3 protein: CASSPKVAGGGHGELFF. The CDR3 DNA reads as TGCGCCAGCAGCCCGAAGGTGGCGGGAGGGGGCCACGGGGAGCTGTTTTTT.

The chain recombines TRBV14 with TRBJ2-4; tentative D call: TRBD1 (5 bases). V was pared by 1 base and J by 1 base, with 23 bases between. Germline-derived CDR1 and CDR2 are SGHDN and FVKESK. This CDR3 is built from 20 residues. The CDR3 bases are TGTGCCAGCAGCCAAGGGGCTGAGATGGATGGACAAAGGGCCAAAAACATTCAGTACTTC. Its translation: CASSQGAEMDGQRAKNIQYF.

The chain has TRBV14 and TRBJ2-3; tentative D call: TRBD2 (6 bases). V lost 4 bases and J lost 1, with 18 bases in between. The germline gives CDR1 SGHDN, CDR2 FVKESK. The CDR3 is 17 residues long. The CDR3 DNA follows: TGTGCCAGCAGCCCCAACGGACTCATAGCGGGCACAGATACGCAGTATTTT. Its translation is CASSPNGLIAGTDTQYF.

This sequence joins TRBV28 and TRBJ1-2; D may be TRBD1 (5 bases). Per germline, CDR1 MDHEN and CDR2 SYDVKM. The CDR3 has 15 amino acids. V lost 7 bases and J lost 4, with 19 bases in between. CDR3 residues: CASNGGGVTFYGYTF. CDR3 bases: TGTGCCAGCAACGGTGGGGGGGTGACCTTCTATGGCTACACCTTC.

The rearrangement uses TRBV2 and TRBJ2-3; D not resolved. Germline V gives CDR1 SNHLY, CDR2 FYNNEI. The CDR3 covers 13 residues. Trimming took off 6 bases at V and 2 bases at J, with 9 bases between the two ends. The CDR3 DNA reads TGTGCCAGCAGGGCCAGCGCCACAGATACGCAGTATTTT. Translating gives CASRASATDTQYF.

The V call is TRBV28, the J call TRBJ2-1, with D possibly TRBD1 on 5 matching bases. The CDR3 runs 12 residues. Germline V gives CDR1 MDHEN, CDR2 SYDVKM. V lost 6 bases to trimming and J lost 9 bases, with 12 bases between them. The CDR3 region is CASSQKGFEQFF. CDR3 nucleotide sequence: TGTGCCAGCAGCCAGAAGGGGTTTGAGCAGTTCTTC.

This chain connects TRBV24-1 to TRBJ2-3; TRBD1 might be the D (6 bases). The CDR3 totals 17 residues. V dropped 1 base and J dropped 0 bases, with 13 bases sitting between them. Germline-derived CDR1 and CDR2 are KGHDR and SFDVKD. The CDR3: CATSDFPGQPSTDTQYF. CDR3 nucleotide sequence: TGTGCCACCAGTGATTTCCCCGGACAGCCTAGCACAGATACGCAGTATTTT.

V gene TRBV10-1 combines with J gene TRBJ2-4, with 9 bases matching TRBD1. Germline values: CDR1 WNHNN, CDR2 SYGVQD (reference sequence). The CDR3 length is 15 residues. Trimming at V came to 6 bases and at J to 3 bases, leaving 6 bases not matched to a gene. CDR3 bases: TGCGCCAGCAGCCCGGGACAGGGCCTCAAAAACATTCAGTACTTC. Translating it yields CASSPGQGLKNIQYF.

The genes are TRBV14 and TRBJ1-6; 11 bases fit TRBD1. Germline V CDR1 and CDR2: SGHDN, FVKESK. The CDR3 loop spans 18 amino acids. V was pared by 1 base and J by 1 base, with 3 bases of the junction left unmatched. The CDR3 bases are TGTGCCAGCAGCCAAGCGGGACAGGGGGTGTCCTATAATTCACCCCTCCACTTT. Protein: CASSQAGQGVSYNSPLHF.

V gene TRBV5-4 combines with J gene TRBJ2-7; TRBD2 might be the D (7 bases). Between the trimmed V and J ends, which lost 2 bases and 2 bases, there was a span of 14 bases. The CDR3 spans 15 residues. The germline V gene has CDR1 SGHNT and CDR2 YYREEE (reference sequence). The CDR3 bases are TGTGCCAGCAGCTTATCGGGGGGCGGGCCCTACGAGCAGTACTTC. Protein product: CASSLSGGGPYEQYF.

The V call is TRBV18, the J call TRBJ2-3; the D gene is possibly TRBD2 (6 bases). Per the germline V gene, CDR1 is KGHSH and CDR2 is LQKENI. The CDR3 is made up of 19 amino acids. The V and J ends lost 2 bases and 2 bases respectively, with 23 bases between them. CDR3 sequence reads: CASSPVPSANQPNTDTQYF. In nucleotides, the CDR3 is TGTGCCAGCTCACCAGTGCCTAGCGCGAATCAGCCCAACACAGATACGCAGTATTTT.

In DNA, the CDR3 is TGTGCCATCAGTCGGACGGGGCAAGAGACCCAGTACTTC. Its translation is CAISRTGQETQYF. This chain uses TRBV10-3 with TRBJ2-5; D is perhaps TRBD2 (5 bases). Germline CDR1 ENHRY, CDR2 SYGVKD. There are 13 residues in the CDR3. V lost 5 bases and J lost 2, with 9 bases in between.

This sequence joins TRBV2 and TRBJ2-2; D perhaps matches TRBD2 (6 bases). Germline V gives CDR1 SNHLY, CDR2 FYNNEI. This CDR3 comprises 20 residues. V was shortened by 4 bases and J by 0 bases, with 24 bases between the two germline ends. The CDR3 bases are TGTGCCAGCAGTGGAGCGCCGGGGATTAGCGGAGACGCGAACACCGGGGAGCTGTTTTTT. It codes for CASSGAPGISGDANTGELFF.

The chain employs TRBV14 and TRBJ2-1; TRBD1 matches 10 bases. Germline V gene data show CDR1 as SGHDN and CDR2 as FVKESK. The V gene end was trimmed by 5 bases and the J gene end by 9 bases; junction bases not matched to a gene: 10. CDR3 length: 15 residues. CDR3 protein: CASSLRTGGRGEQFF. The CDR3 DNA is TGTGCCAGCAGCTTGCGGACAGGGGGTAGGGGTGAGCAGTTCTTC. The complete variable domain, with remaining parts taken from reference TRBV14 and TRBJ2-1, reads EAGVTQFPSHSVIEKGQTVTLRCDPISGHDNLYWYRRVMGKEIKFLLHFVKESKQDESGMPNNRFLAERTGGTYSTLKVQPAELEDSGVYFCASSLRTGGRGEQFFGPGTRLTVL.

The CDR3 loop is CASRRELGQPQHF. The CDR3 region has the DNA TGCGCCAGCAGGAGGGAATTGGGTCAGCCCCAGCATTTT. The rearrangement links TRBV5-1 to TRBJ1-5; D gene uncertain. The V gene's germline CDR1 is SGHRS and CDR2 YFSETQ. This CDR3 region has 13 residues. V lost 5 bases to trimming and J lost 6 bases, with 12 bases between them.

The chain carries TRBV27 and TRBJ1-6; D is ambiguous. V was trimmed by 3 bases and J by 7 bases, leaving 4 bases between them. This CDR3 spans 12 amino acids. Germline CDR1 is MNHEY and CDR2 is SMNVEV (reference sequence). CDR3 amino acids: CASSFQNSPLHF. In nucleotides, the CDR3 is TGTGCCAGCAGTTTCCAGAATTCACCCCTCCACTTT.

V usage is TRBV9 and J usage is TRBJ1-6; 7 bases fit TRBD1. Germline V lookup: CDR1 SGDLS, CDR2 YYNGEE. V was clipped by 3 bases and J by 6 bases; unmatched bases: 6. This CDR3 spans 15 amino acids. The CDR3, as DNA: TGTGCCAGCAGCGCAACCGGGACAGTTAATTCACCCCTCCACTTT. Amino acids: CASSATGTVNSPLHF.